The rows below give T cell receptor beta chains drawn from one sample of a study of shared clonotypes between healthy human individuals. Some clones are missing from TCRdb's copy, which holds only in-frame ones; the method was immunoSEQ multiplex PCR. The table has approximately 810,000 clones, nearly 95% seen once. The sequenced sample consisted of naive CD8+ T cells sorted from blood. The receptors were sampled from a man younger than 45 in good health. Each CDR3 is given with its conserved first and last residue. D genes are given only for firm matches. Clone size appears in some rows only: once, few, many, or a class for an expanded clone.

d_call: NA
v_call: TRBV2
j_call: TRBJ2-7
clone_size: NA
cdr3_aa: CASSEAQVRYEQYF
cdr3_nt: TGTGCCAGCAGTGAAGCCCAGGTGAGATACGAGCAGTACTTC

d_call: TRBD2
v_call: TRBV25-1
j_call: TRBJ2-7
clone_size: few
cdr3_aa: CASRGPTSGSIFEQYF
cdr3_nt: TGTGCCAGCAGGGGACCTACTAGCGGGAGCATTTTCGAGCAGTACTTC

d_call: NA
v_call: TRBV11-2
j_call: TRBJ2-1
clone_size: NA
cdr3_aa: CASSLLLERQFF
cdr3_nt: TGTGCCAGCTCCTTGCTCCTCGAACGTCAGTTCTTC

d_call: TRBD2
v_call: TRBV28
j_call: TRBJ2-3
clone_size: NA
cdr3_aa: CASSFLAGIPDTQYF
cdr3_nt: TGTGCCAGCAGTTTTTTAGCGGGAATTCCAGATACGCAGTATTTT

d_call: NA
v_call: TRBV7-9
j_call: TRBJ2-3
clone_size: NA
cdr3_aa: CASSLWRSGNSDTQYF
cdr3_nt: TGTGCCAGCAGCTTATGGCGCAGTGGGAACTCAGATACGCAGTATTTT

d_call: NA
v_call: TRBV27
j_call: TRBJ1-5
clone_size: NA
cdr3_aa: CASSSGLYQPQHF
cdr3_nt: TGTGCCAGCAGTTCAGGGCTCTATCAGCCCCAGCATTTT

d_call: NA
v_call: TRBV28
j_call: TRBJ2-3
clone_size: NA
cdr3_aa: CASSLFGSVADTQYF
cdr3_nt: TGTGCCAGCAGTTTATTTGGGTCGGTGGCAGATACGCAGTATTTT

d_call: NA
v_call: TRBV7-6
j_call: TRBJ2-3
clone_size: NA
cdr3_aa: CASSLDPGDTQYF
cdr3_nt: TGTGCCAGCAGCTTAGACCCGGGGGATACGCAGTATTTT

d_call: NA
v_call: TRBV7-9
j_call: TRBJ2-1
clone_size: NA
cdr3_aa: CASTLGSYNEQFF
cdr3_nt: TGTGCCAGCACTTTGGGCTCCTACAATGAGCAGTTCTTC

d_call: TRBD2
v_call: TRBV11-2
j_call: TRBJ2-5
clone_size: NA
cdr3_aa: CASSPGTSGGYGSQYF
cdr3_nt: TGTGCCAGCAGCCCCGGGACTAGCGGGGGGTACGGGTCCCAGTACTTC

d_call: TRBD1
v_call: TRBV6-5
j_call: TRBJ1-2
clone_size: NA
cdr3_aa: CASSSGQGGLGYTF
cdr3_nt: TGTGCCAGCAGCAGCGGACAGGGAGGTTTGGGCTACACCTTC

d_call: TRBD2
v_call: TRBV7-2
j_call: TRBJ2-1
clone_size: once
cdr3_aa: CASSLTTSGRGYDEQFF
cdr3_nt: TGTGCCAGCAGCTTAACGACTAGCGGGAGAGGTTATGATGAGCAGTTCTTC

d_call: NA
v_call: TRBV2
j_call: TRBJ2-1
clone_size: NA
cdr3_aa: CASSAYWGTAEDEQFF
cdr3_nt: TGTGCCAGCAGCGCCTACTGGGGGACCGCTGAGGATGAGCAGTTCTTC

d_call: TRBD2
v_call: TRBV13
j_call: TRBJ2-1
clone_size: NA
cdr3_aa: CASRGAGGGYNEQFF
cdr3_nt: TGTGCCAGCAGAGGAGCGGGAGGGGGCTACAATGAGCAGTTCTTC

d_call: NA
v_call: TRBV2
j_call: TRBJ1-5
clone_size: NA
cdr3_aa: CASNGPYNQPQHF
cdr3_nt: TGTGCCAGCAACGGACCCTACAATCAGCCCCAGCATTTT

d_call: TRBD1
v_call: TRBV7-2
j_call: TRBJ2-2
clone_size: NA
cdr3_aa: CASTLQYRTGANTGELFF
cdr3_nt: TGTGCCAGCACCTTACAATACCGGACAGGGGCGAACACCGGGGAGCTGTTTTTT

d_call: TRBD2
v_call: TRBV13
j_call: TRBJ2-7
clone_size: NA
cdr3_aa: CASSSEGRAFYEQYF
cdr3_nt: TGTGCCAGCAGCTCGGAAGGGAGGGCCTTCTACGAGCAGTACTTC

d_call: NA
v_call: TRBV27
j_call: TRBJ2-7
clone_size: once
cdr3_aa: CASSLRGSYEQYF
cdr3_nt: TGTGCCAGCAGTTTAAGGGGTTCCTACGAGCAGTACTTC

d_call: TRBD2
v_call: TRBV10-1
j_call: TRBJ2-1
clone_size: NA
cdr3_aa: CASSTGTSGSRNEQFF
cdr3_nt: TGCGCCAGCAGCACCGGGACTAGCGGGAGCAGAAATGAGCAGTTCTTC

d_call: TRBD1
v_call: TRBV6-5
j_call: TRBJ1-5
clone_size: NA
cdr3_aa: CASRAGTGEQPQHF
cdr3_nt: TGTGCCAGCAGGGCCGGGACAGGGGAACAGCCCCAGCATTTT

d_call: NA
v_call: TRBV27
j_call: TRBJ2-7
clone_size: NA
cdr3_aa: CASSLRGPYEQYF
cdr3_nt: TGTGCCAGCAGTCTTCGGGGCCCCTACGAGCAGTACTTC

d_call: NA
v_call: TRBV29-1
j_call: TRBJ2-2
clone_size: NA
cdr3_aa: CSVELENTGELFF
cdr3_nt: TGCAGCGTTGAACTGGAAAACACCGGGGAGCTGTTTTTT

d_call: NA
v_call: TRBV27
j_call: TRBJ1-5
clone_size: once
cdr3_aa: CASRGRGGNQPQHF
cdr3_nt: TGTGCCAGCCGGGGCCGGGGCGGCAATCAGCCCCAGCATTTT

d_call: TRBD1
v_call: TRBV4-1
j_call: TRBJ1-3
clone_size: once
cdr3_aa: CASSQKGQGLLGNTIYF
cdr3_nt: TGCGCCAGCAGCCAAAAAGGACAGGGTCTGTTGGGAAACACCATATATTTT

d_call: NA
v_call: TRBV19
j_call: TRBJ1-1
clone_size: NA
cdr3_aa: CASSIHPDTEAFF
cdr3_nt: TGTGCCAGTAGTATTCACCCGGACACTGAAGCTTTCTTT

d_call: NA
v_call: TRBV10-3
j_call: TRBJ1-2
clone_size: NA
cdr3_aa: CAISESGSYGYTF
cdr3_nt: TGTGCCATCAGTGAGTCAGGCAGTTATGGCTACACCTTC

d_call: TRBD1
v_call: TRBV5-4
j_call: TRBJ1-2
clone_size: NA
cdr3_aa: CASSLMDRGYGYTF
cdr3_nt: TGTGCCAGCAGCCTGATGGACAGGGGATATGGCTACACCTTC

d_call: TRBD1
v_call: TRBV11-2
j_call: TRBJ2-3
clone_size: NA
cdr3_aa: CASSLTGGSTDTQYF
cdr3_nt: TGTGCCAGCAGCTTGACAGGGGGTAGCACAGATACGCAGTATTTT

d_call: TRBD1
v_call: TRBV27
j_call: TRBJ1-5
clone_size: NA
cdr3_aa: CASRALTGAFSNQPQHF
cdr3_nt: TGTGCCAGCAGAGCCCTGACAGGGGCGTTTAGCAATCAGCCCCAGCATTTT

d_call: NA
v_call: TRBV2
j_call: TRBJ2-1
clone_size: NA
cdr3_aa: CASSSGEWNEQFF
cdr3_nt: TGTGCCAGCAGTTCAGGGGAATGGAATGAGCAGTTCTTC

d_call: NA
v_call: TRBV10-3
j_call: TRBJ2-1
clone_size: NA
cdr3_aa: CAISESGGTGNEQFF
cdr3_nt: TGTGCCATCAGTGAGTCTGGCGGGACGGGGAATGAGCAGTTCTTC

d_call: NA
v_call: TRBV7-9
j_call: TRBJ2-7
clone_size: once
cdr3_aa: CASSFETSGYEQYF
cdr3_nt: TGTGCCAGCAGCTTCGAGACTAGTGGTTACGAGCAGTACTTC

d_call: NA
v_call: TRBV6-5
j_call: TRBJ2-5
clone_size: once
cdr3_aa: CASSYSPDRETQYF
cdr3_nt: TGTGCCAGCAGTTACTCGCCCGATAGAGAGACCCAGTACTTC

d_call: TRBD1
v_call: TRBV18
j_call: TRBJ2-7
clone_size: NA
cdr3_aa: CASSPSGQGLYEQYF
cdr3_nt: TGTGCCAGCTCACCATCGGGACAGGGTCTCTACGAGCAGTACTTC

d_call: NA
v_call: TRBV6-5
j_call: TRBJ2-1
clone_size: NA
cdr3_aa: CASAIWQGTGNEQFF
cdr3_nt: TGTGCCAGCGCTATTTGGCAGGGAACGGGCAATGAGCAGTTCTTC

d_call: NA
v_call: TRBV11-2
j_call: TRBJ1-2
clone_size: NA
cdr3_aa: CASSPAPGISVIANYGYTF
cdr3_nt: TGTGCCAGCAGCCCCGCCCCAGGGATTTCGGTGATAGCTAACTATGGCTACACCTTC

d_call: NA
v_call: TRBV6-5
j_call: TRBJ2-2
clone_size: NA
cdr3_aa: CASSPVDPGELFF
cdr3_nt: TGTGCCAGCAGCCCCGTTGACCCCGGGGAGCTGTTTTTT

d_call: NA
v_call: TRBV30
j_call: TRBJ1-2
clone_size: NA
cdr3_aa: CAWSVLEIGVLDF
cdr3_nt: TGTGCCTGGAGTGTTTTAGAGATCGGAGTCTTGGACTTC

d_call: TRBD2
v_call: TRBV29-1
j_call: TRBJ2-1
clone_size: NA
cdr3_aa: CSVKGLAVPSSYNEQFF
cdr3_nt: TGCAGCGTGAAGGGACTAGCGGTTCCGAGCTCCTACAATGAGCAGTTCTTC

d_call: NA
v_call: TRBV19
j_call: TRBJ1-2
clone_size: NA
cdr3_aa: CASERGDGTWFYGYTF
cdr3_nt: TGTGCCAGTGAACGCGGGGACGGAACATGGTTCTATGGCTACACCTTC

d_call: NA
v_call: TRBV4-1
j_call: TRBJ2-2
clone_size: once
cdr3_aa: CASSGQNTGELFF
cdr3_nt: TGCGCCAGCAGCGGTCAGAACACCGGGGAGCTGTTTTTT

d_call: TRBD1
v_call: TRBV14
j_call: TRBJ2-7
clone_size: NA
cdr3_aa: CASSQDWQGAHEQYF
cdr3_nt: TGTGCCAGCAGCCAAGATTGGCAGGGGGCTCACGAGCAGTACTTC

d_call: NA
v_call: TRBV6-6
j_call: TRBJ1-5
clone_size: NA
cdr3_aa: CASSLTPGHINQPQHF
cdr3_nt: TGTGCCAGCAGCTTAACTCCGGGACACATTAATCAGCCCCAGCATTTT

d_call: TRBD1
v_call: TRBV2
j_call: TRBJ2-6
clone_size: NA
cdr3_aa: CASSTEQGTGANVLTF
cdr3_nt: TGTGCCAGCAGTACTGAACAGGGGACTGGGGCCAACGTCCTGACTTTC

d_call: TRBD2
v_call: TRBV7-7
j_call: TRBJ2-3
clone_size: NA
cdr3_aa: CASSLGAWLAGGGTQYF
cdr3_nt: TGTGCCAGCAGCTTAGGCGCATGGCTAGCGGGAGGGGGTACGCAGTATTTT

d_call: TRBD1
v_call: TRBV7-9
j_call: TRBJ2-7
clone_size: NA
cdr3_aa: CASSGQGGTYEQYF
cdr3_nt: TGTGCCAGCAGTGGACAGGGGGGAACCTACGAGCAGTACTTC

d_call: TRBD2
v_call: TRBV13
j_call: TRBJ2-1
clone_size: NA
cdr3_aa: CASSSRTSGIWEQFF
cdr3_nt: TGTGCCAGCAGCTCCCGGACTAGCGGGATTTGGGAGCAGTTCTTC

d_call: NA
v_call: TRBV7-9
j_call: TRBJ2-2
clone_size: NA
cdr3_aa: CASIPMAGETRSNTGELFF
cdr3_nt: TGTGCCAGCATCCCCATGGCCGGTGAGACGCGTTCGAACACCGGGGAGCTGTTTTTT

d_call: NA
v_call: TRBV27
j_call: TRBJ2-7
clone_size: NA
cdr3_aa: CASGQRVYEQYF
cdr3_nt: TGTGCCAGCGGTCAACGGGTGTACGAGCAGTACTTC

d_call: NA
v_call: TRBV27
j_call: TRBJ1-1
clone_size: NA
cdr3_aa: CASSFQTPLKTNTEAFF
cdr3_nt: TGTGCCAGCAGTTTCCAGACCCCCCTGAAGACGAACACTGAAGCTTTCTTT